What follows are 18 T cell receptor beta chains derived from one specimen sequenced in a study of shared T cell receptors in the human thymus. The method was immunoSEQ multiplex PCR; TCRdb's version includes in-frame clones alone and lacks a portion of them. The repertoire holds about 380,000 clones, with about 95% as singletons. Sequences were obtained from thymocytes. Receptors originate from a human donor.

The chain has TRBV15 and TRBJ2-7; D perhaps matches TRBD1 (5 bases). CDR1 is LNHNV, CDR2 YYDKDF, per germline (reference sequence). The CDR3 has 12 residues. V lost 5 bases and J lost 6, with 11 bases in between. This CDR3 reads CATSRQGSEQYF. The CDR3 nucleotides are TGTGCCACCAGCCGTCAGGGAAGCGAGCAGTACTTC. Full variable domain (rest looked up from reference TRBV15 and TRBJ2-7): DAMVIQNPRYQVTQFGKPVTLSCSQTLNHNVMYWYQQKSSQAPKLLFHYYDKDFNNEADTPDNFQSRRPNTSFCFLDIRSPGLGDTAMYLCATSRQGSEQYFGPGTRLTVT.

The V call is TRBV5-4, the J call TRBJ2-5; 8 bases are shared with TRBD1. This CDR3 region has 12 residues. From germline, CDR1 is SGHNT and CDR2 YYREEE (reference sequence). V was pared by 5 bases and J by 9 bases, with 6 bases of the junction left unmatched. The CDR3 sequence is CASSSLQGAQYF. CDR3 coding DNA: TGTGCCAGCAGTTCCTTACAGGGGGCCCAGTACTTC.

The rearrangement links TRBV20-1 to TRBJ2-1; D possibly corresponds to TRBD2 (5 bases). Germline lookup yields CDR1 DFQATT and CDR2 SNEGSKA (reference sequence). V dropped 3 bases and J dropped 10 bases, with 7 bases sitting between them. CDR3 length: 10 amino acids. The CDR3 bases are TGCAGTGCTAGTGGGGAGGAGCAGTTCTTC. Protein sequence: CSASGEEQFF.

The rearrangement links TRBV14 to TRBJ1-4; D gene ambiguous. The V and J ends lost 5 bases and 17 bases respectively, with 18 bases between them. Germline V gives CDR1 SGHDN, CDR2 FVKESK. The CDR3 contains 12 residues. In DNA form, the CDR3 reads TGTGCCAGCAGCAATCCTCGGGGATGGGTTTTTTTT. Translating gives CASSNPRGWVFF. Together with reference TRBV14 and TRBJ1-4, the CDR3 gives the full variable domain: EAGVTQFPSHSVIEKGQTVTLRCDPISGHDNLYWYRRVMGKEIKFLLHFVKESKQDESGMPNNRFLAERTGGTYSTLKVQPAELEDSGVYFCASSNPRGWVFFGSGTQLSVL.

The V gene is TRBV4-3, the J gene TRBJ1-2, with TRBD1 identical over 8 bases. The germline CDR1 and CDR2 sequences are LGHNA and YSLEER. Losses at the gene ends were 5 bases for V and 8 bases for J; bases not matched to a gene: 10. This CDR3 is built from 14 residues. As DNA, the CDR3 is TGCGCCAGCAGCACCGCAGGGGGCAGGGAGGGCTACACCTTC. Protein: CASSTAGGREGYTF.

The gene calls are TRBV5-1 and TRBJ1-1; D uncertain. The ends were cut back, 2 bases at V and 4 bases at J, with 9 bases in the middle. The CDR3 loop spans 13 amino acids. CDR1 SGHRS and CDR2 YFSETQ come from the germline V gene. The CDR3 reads CASSFTDPTEAFF. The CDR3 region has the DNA TGCGCCAGCAGCTTTACAGACCCCACTGAAGCTTTCTTT.

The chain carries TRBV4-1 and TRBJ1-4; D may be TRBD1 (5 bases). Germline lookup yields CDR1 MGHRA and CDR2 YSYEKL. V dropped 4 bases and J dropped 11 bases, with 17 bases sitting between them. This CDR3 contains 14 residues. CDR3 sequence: CASSPPGTRDKLFF. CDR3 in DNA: TGCGCCAGCAGCCCCCCGGGGACCAGGGATAAACTGTTTTTT.

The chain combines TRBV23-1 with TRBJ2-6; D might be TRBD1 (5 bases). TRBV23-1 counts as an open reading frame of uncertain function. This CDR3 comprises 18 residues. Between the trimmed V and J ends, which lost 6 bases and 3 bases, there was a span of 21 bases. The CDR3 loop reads CASSRKLGRVGGANVLTF. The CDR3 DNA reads TGCGCCAGCAGCCGGAAGCTTGGCAGGGTGGGTGGGGCCAACGTCCTGACTTTC.

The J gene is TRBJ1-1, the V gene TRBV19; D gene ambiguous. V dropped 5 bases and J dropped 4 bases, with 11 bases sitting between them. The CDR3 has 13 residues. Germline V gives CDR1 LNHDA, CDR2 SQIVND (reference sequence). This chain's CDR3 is CASSGFVITEAFF. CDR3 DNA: TGTGCCAGTAGTGGGTTTGTGATCACTGAAGCTTTCTTT.

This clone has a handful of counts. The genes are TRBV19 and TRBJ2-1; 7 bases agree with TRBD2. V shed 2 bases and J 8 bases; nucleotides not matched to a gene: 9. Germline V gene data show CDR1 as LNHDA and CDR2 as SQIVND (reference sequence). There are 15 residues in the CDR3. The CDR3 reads CASSIFGGIWDEQFF. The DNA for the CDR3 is TGTGCCAGTAGTATATTCGGGGGGATCTGGGATGAGCAGTTCTTC.

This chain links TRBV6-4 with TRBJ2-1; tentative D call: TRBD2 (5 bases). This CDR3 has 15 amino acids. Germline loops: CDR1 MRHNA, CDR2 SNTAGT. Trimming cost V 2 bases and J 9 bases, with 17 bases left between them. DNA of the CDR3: TGTGCCAGCAGTGACGAGGCTAGCTGGGGTGGTGAGCAGTTCTTC. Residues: CASSDEASWGGEQFF.

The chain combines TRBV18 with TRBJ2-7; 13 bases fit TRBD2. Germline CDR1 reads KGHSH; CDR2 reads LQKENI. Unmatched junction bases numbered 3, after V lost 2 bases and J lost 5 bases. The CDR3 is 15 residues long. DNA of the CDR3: TGTGCCAGCTCACCAACTAGCGGGAGGGCCGACGAGCAGTACTTC. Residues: CASSPTSGRADEQYF.

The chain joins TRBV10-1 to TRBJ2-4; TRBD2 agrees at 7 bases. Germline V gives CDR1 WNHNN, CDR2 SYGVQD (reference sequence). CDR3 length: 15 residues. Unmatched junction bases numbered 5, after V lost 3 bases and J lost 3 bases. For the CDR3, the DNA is TGCGCCAGCAGTGATGCTAGCGGCATCAAAAACATTCAGTACTTC. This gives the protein CASSDASGIKNIQYF.

The chain's CDR3 is CASSEGAHPNYGYTF. The CDR3 DNA reads TGTGCCAGCAGTGAAGGGGCCCATCCTAACTATGGCTACACCTTC. The gene calls are TRBV6-1 and TRBJ1-2, with D hard to call. Germline assignment: CDR1 MNHNS and CDR2 SASEGT. The CDR3 is 15 amino acids. V shed 1 base and J shed 0 bases, with 9 bases lying between them.

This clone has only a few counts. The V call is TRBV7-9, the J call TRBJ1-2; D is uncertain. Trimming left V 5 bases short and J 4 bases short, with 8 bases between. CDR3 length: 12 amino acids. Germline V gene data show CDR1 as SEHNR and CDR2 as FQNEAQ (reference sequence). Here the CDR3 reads CASSRNFYGYTF. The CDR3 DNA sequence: TGTGCCAGCAGCCGGAACTTCTATGGCTACACCTTC.

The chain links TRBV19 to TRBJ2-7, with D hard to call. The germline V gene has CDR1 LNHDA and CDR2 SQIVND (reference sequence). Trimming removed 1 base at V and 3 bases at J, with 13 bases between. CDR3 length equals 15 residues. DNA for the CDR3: TGTGCCAGTAGTATAGGACCCGGAGCGATCTACGAGCAGTACTTC. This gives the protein CASSIGPGAIYEQYF.

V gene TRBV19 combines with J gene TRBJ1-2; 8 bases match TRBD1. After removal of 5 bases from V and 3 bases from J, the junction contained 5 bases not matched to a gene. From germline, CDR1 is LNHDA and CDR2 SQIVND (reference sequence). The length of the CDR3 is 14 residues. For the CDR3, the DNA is TGTGCCAGTAGTGCCGGGACAGGCTACTATGGCTACACCTTC. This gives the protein CASSAGTGYYGYTF. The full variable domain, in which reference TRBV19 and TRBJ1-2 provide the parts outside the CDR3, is DGGITQSPKYLFRKEGQNVTLSCEQNLNHDAMYWYRQDPGQGLRLIYYSQIVNDFQKGDIAEGYSVSREKKESFPLTVTSAQKNPTAFYLCASSAGTGYYGYTFGSGTRLTVV.

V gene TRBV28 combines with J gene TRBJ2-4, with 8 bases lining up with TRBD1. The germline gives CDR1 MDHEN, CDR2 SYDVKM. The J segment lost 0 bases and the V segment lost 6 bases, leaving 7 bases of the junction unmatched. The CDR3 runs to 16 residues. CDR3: CASRPGTGLAKNIQYF. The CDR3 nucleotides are TGTGCCAGCAGACCTGGGACAGGCCTAGCCAAAAACATTCAGTACTTC.